The source of this TCR beta chain is a study of lung T cells in sarcoidosis with Löfgren's syndrome (dated by TCRdb to the late 2010s). Background for the entire study: Sarcoidosis was characterized as a granulomatous disease that mainly affects the lungs and features an accumulation of CD4+ T cells in bronchoalveolar lavage fluid. The repertoire analyses centered on Lofgren's syndrome patients.

The CDR1 and CDR2 encoded by the germline V gene are SNHLY and FYNNEI. The CDR3 goes from the cysteine to the phenylalanine over 14 residues. Just the 42-base CDR3 DNA is kept, in frame starting at base 1. V drops 4 bases and J drops 6 bases, leaving 13 bases in between. The full study reports these points: Recognition of a sarcoidosis-associated antigen was only suggested, and the antigen itself remained putative and was not identified. Compared with control subjects, Lofgren's syndrome patients reportedly showed the greatest expansion in the V gene segments TRAV12-1 and TRBV2. TRAV12-1 and TRBV2 CDR3 motifs were reported to be shared among multiple Löfgren's syndrome patients, suggesting public CD4+ TCR repertoires. In alphabeta pairing analysis, TRAV12-1 preferentially paired with TRBV2, and these paired TCRs showed CDR3 homology.

Points on this clonotype: No cognate antigen has been identified for it. No much larger clone exists at a distance of one base, and base qualities are not known.

The study profiled TCR repertoires of CD4+ T cells collected through bronchoalveolar lavage. Sequencing used an Illumina MiSeq. The public reads were reprocessed in TCRdb via fastp at Q25 and MiXCR, keeping in-frame beta chains. Every entry covers one CDR3 protein and lists the most common genes and DNA from its rows. The sample includes under 25,000 distinct CDR3 sequences, with roughly a fifth observed a single time. Under 0.9% of the sample lies in the top ten. This TCR was sampled from a human donor with sarcoidosis (Löfgren's syndrome or another form), or a control subject (not recorded which). The sequenced sample consisted of CD4+ T cells from bronchoalveolar lavage. The chain joins TRBV2 to TRBJ1-5; a confident D gene designation cannot be given. The DNA sequence reads TGTGCCAGCAGTGGCTTAGGACCGGGTCAGCCCCAGCATTTT. Translated, it gives CASSGLGPGQPQHF.